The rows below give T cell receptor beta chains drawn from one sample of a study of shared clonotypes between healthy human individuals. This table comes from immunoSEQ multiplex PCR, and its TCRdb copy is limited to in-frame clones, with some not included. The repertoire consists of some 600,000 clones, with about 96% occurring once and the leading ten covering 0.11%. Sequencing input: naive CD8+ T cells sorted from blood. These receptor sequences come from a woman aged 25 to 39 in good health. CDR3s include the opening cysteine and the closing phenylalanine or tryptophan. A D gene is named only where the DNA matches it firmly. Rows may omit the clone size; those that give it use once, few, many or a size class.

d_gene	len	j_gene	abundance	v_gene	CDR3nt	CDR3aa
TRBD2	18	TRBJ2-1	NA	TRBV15	TGTGCCACCGAACCGGGACTAGCGGAACTAAGCTCCTACAATGAGCAGTTCTTC	CATEPGLAELSSYNEQFF
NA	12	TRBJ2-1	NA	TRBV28	TGTGCCTCACACGCTTCCTACAATGAGCAGTTCTTC	CASHASYNEQFF
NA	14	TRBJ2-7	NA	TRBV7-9	TGTGCCAGCAGCCCCCGGGACGGAGACTACGAGCAGTACTTC	CASSPRDGDYEQYF
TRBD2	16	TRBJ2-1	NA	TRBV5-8	TGTGCCAGCAGCTTGGTGGGGACTAGCGGGATATATGAGCAGTTCTTC	CASSLVGTSGIYEQFF
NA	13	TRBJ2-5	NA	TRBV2	TGTGCCGGACTCGACAGAGAAAAAGAGACCCAGTACTTC	CAGLDREKETQYF
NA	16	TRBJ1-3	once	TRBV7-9	TGTGCCAGCAGCTCAGTGGAGGGCGTCGGTGGAAACACCATATATTTT	CASSSVEGVGGNTIYF
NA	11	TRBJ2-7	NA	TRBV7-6	TGTGCCAGCAGCTTAGGAGACGAGCAGTACTTC	CASSLGDEQYF
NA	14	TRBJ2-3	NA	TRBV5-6	TGTGCCAGCAGCTTAGACAGGAGCACAGATACGCAGTATTTT	CASSLDRSTDTQYF
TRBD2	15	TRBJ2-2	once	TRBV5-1	TGCGCCAGCAAGCAGCGGGAGGGAGGCACCGGGGAGCTGTTTTTT	CASKQREGGTGELFF
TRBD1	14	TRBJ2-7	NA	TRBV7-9	TGTGCCAGCAGCCCCGACAGGGTTTTGTACGAGCAGTACTTC	CASSPDRVLYEQYF
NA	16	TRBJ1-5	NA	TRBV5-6	TGTGCCAGCAGCTTGGCCGGGGCAGTTCTCAATCAGCCCCAGCATTTT	CASSLAGAVLNQPQHF
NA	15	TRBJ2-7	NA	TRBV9	TGTGCCAGCAGCGCCGGGCCAGGGACAAACTACGAGCAGTACTTC	CASSAGPGTNYEQYF
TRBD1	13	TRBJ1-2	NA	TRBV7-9	TGTGCCAGCAGCACGGGACAGGGGTTCGGCTACACCTTC	CASSTGQGFGYTF
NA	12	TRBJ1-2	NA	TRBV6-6	TGTGCCAGCTCCCCCGATAACTATGGCTACACCTTC	CASSPDNYGYTF
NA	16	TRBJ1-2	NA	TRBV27	TGTGCCAGCAGCTCAGTTTTCGGCAGGGATGTCTATGGCTACACCTTC	CASSSVFGRDVYGYTF
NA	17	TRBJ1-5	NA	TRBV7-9	TGTGCCAGCAGCTACACCATTAGCGGGGGGGCCGAGCAGCCCCAGCATTTT	CASSYTISGGAEQPQHF
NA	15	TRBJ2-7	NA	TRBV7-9	TGTGCCAGCAGCCCAGATTCCAGTGGTATCTACGAGCAGTACTTC	CASSPDSSGIYEQYF
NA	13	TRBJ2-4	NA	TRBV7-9	TGTGCCAGCAGCTTGGAGGAAAGGGACATTCAGTACTTC	CASSLEERDIQYF
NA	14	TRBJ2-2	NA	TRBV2	TGTGCCAGCACCACCGGACAGAACACCGGGGAGCTGTTTTTT	CASTTGQNTGELFF
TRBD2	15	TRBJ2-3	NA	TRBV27	TGTGCCAGCAGTTATTCGCGGGGGAGCACAGATACGCAGTATTTT	CASSYSRGSTDTQYF
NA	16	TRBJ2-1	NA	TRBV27	TGTGCCAGCAGTCCCCAGGGGGGAATCCCGAACAATGAGCAGTTCTTC	CASSPQGGIPNNEQFF
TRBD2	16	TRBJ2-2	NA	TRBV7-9	TGTGCCAGCAGCCCTCGACTAGCGAGGGACACCGGGGAGCTGTTTTTT	CASSPRLARDTGELFF
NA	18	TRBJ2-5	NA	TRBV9	TGTGCCAGCAGCCAAACACGGGGAGGGGGAGAAAGCCAAGAGACCCAGTACTTC	CASSQTRGGGESQETQYF
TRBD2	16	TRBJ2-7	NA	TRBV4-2	TGTGCCAGCAGCCAAGATCTACTAGCGGGAGGTTACGAGCAGTACTTC	CASSQDLLAGGYEQYF
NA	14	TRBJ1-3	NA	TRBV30	TGTGCCTGGAGTCCGGTCAACTCTGGAAACACCATATATTTT	CAWSPVNSGNTIYF
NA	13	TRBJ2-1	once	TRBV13	TGTGCCAGCAGCTTAGGCCCGGGTAATGAGCAGTTCTTC	CASSLGPGNEQFF
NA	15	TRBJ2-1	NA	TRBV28	TGTGCCAGCAGGGAGCAGCGGTGGTCCTACAATGAGCAGTTCTTC	CASREQRWSYNEQFF
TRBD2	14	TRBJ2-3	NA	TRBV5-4	TGTGCCAGCAGCTTGGGGACTAGCCCCGATACGCAGTATTTT	CASSLGTSPDTQYF
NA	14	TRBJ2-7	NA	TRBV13	TGTGCCAGCAGCTTAAAAGGGAGCTCCTACGAGCAGTACTTC	CASSLKGSSYEQYF
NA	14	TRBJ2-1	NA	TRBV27	TGTGCCAGCAGTTTAGGGCAGCCTGGGAATGAGCAGTTCTTC	CASSLGQPGNEQFF
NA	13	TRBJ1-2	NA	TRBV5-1	TGCGCCAGCAGCCGGACGGAGAATTGGGGCTACACCTTC	CASSRTENWGYTF
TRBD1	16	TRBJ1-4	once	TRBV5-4	TGTGCCAGCAGCTTGGGACAGGGGGGAACTAATGAAAAACTGTTTTTT	CASSLGQGGTNEKLFF
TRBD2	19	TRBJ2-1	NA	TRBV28	TGTGCCAGCAGTCCCAAGGGACTAGCGGGAGGCGGCTCCTACAATGAGCAGTTCTTC	CASSPKGLAGGGSYNEQFF
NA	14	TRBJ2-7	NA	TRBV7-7	TGTGCCAGCAGCTTAGCGCCTGGTTCCTACGAGCAGTACTTC	CASSLAPGSYEQYF
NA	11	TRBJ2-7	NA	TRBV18	TGTGCCAGCTCAGAAGACTACGAGCAGTACTTC	CASSEDYEQYF
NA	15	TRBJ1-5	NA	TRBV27	TGTGCCAGCAGCACGACAGCCTATAGCAATCAGCCCCAGCATTTT	CASSTTAYSNQPQHF
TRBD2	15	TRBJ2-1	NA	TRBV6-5	TGTGCCAGCAGTCCGCTAGCGGGAGCATACAATGAGCAGTTCTTC	CASSPLAGAYNEQFF
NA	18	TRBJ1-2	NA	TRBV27	TGTGCCAGCAGTTTATCGCCACCCGGCTTCGTCTCTAACTATGGCTACACCTTC	CASSLSPPGFVSNYGYTF
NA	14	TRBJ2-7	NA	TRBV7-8	TGTGCCAGCAGCTTACAGGGGCCACGGGACGAGCAGTACTTC	CASSLQGPRDEQYF
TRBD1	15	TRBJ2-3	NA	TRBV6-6	TGTGCCAGCAGCCCCGACAGGGGGCGGGGAGATACGCAGTATTTT	CASSPDRGRGDTQYF
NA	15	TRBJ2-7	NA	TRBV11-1	TGTGCCAGCAGCTATGGGACTTCGAGCTCCTACGAGCAGTACTTC	CASSYGTSSSYEQYF
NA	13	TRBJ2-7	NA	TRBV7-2	TGTGCCAGCAGCTTAGGGCTGTGGGCCGAGCAGTACTTC	CASSLGLWAEQYF
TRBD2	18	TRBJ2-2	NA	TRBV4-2	TGTGCCAGCAGCCAAGGGGTGGGACTAGCGCTCAACACCGGGGAGCTGTTTTTT	CASSQGVGLALNTGELFF
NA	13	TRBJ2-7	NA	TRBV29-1	TGCAGCGTTAGAAAGGAGACGACGCGCGAGCAGTACTTC	CSVRKETTREQYF
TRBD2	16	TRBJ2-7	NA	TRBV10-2	TGCGCCAGCAGTCCCGGGACTAGCGGGGTCGACTACGAGCAGTACTTC	CASSPGTSGVDYEQYF
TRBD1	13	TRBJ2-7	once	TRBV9	TGTGCCAGCAGCGCAGGGGGCCATTACGAGCAGTACTTC	CASSAGGHYEQYF
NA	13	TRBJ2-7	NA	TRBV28	TGTGCCAGCAGTATGAGGGGGGGCTACGAGCAGTACTTC	CASSMRGGYEQYF
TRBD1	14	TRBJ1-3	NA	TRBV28	TGTGCCAGCAGCTGGACAGGGAATGGAAACACCATATATTTT	CASSWTGNGNTIYF
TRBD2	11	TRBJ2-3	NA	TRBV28	TGTGCCAGCCCCGGGCGGGGGAAGAAGTATTTT	CASPGRGKKYF
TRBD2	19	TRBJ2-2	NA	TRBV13	TGTGCCAGCAGCTTATGGGGACTAGCGGGAGGTTCGAACACCGGGGAGCTGTTTTTT	CASSLWGLAGGSNTGELFF
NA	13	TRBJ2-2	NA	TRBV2	TGTGCCAGCAGTCCAGGGGGGATCGGGGAGCTGTTTTTT	CASSPGGIGELFF
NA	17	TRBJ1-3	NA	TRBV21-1	TGTGCCAGCAGCAAAGAAGTAGCCCTACGCTCTGGAAACACCATATATTTT	CASSKEVALRSGNTIYF
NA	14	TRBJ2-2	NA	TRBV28	TGTGCCAGCAGTTTGCAGGGTTACACCGGGGAGCTGTTTTTT	CASSLQGYTGELFF
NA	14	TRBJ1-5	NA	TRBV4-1	TGCGCCAGCAGAGGGCCCGATAGCAATCAGCCCCAGCATTTT	CASRGPDSNQPQHF
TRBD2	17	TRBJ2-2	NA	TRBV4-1	TGCGCCAGCAGCCAAGATGGGCTAGCGGGGGGCACCGGGGAGCTGTTTTTT	CASSQDGLAGGTGELFF
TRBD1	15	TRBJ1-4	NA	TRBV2	TGTGCCAGCAGTGCACAGGGGGCAGCTAATGAAAAACTGTTTTTT	CASSAQGAANEKLFF
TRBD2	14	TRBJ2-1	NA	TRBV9	TGTGCCAGCAGCGTTTGGACTAGCGACAATGAGCAGTTCTTC	CASSVWTSDNEQFF